The 8 T cell receptor beta chains in this list originate from one sample, sequenced in a study of blood T cell repertoires in COVID-19. Profiling relied on immunoSEQ multiplex PCR, and the TCRdb table lists in-frame clones only, not all of them. The sample holds about 46,000 clones, approximately 88% seen once. Sequenced sample: peripheral blood. The receptors were gathered from a human donor with active COVID-19. The donor label of this sample is uncertain.

The V gene is TRBV7-2, the J gene TRBJ1-4; TRBD1 matches 11 bases. The CDR3 sequence is 16 residues long. Trimming cost V 0 bases and J 9 bases; bases outside gene matches: 6. Germline V gives CDR1 SGHTA, CDR2 FQGNSA. The CDR3 protein is CASSLAPGQGDKKLFF. CDR3 DNA sequence: TGTGCCAGCAGCTTAGCCCCGGGACAGGGGGATAAAAAACTGTTTTTT.

The genes are TRBV6-1 and TRBJ2-1; TRBD2 might be the D (7 bases). V lost 1 base and J lost 2, with 9 bases in between. This CDR3 spans 15 amino acids. Germline V lookup: CDR1 MNHNS, CDR2 SASEGT. CDR3 bases: TGTGCCAGCAGTGAAGAAGGGGGGGCCTACAATGAGCAGTTCTTC. This translates into CASSEEGGAYNEQFF.

This chain uses TRBV19 with TRBJ2-2; 7 positions agree with TRBD2. Germline V lookup: CDR1 LNHDA, CDR2 SQIVND (reference sequence). The CDR3 sequence is 15 residues long. V trimming: 8 bases; J trimming: 2 bases; junction bases outside the gene matches: 8. This CDR3 is CASRRLAANTGELFF. CDR3 bases: TGTGCCAGTCGGAGACTAGCCGCCAACACCGGGGAGCTGTTTTTT.

The rearrangement uses TRBV4-3 and TRBJ2-7; D might be TRBD2 (5 bases). The CDR3 consists of 14 residues. Germline CDR1 is LGHNA and CDR2 is YSLEER. V was clipped by 1 base and J by 8 bases, with 15 bases between them. CDR3: CASSQAEGRGQQYF. CDR3 bases: TGCGCCAGCAGCCAAGCCGAAGGGAGAGGGCAGCAGTACTTC.

The chain couples TRBV2 to TRBJ2-2; D not certain. Deletions cut 6 bases from V and 0 bases from J, with 11 bases between. Germline values: CDR1 SNHLY, CDR2 FYNNEI. The CDR3 spans 15 residues. This CDR3 is CASRLGTTNTGELFF. CDR3 coding DNA: TGTGCCAGCAGGCTAGGAACGACGAACACCGGGGAGCTGTTTTTT.

This sequence joins TRBV5-5 and TRBJ1-5; 8 nucleotides line up with TRBD1. Germline assignment: CDR1 SGHKS and CDR2 YYEKEE (reference sequence). The trim removed 4 bases at V and 6 bases at J, leaving 3 bases unmatched. The CDR3 contains 13 residues. Here the CDR3 reads CASSQTGGQPQHF. The CDR3 DNA sequence: TGTGCCAGCAGCCAAACAGGGGGTCAGCCCCAGCATTTT.

DNA for the CDR3: TGTGCCAGCAGCCAAGGGGCAGGGGGCGTTTACGAGCAGTACTTC. Its protein product is CASSQGAGGVYEQYF. This chain joins TRBV14 and TRBJ2-7; TRBD1 matches at 8 bases. The germline CDR1 and CDR2 sequences are SGHDN and FVKESK. The CDR3 spans 15 residues. V was pared by 1 base and J by 4 bases, with 6 bases of the junction left unmatched.

This sequence joins TRBV2 and TRBJ2-1, with 7 bases aligning to TRBD1. J gave up 14 bases and V 10 bases, and 14 bases lay outside the gene matches. The CDR3 totals 12 residues. Germline CDR1 reads SNHLY; CDR2 reads FYNNEI. The CDR3 region is CATQGERDFKFF. DNA for the CDR3: TGTGCCACCCAGGGGGAACGGGATTTTAAGTTCTTC.